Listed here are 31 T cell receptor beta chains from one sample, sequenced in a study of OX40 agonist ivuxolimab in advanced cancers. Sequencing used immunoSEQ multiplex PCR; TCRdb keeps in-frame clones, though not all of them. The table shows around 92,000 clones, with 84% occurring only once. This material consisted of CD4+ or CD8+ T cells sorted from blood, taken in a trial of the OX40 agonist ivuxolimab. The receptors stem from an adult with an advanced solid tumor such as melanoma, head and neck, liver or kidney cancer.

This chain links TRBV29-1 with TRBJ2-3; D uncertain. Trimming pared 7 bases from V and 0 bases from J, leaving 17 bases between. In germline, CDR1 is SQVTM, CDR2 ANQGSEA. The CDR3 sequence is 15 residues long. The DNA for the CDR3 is TGCAGCGCCAGTCCTAGGACGGATAGCACAGATACGCAGTATTTT. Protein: CSASPRTDSTDTQYF.

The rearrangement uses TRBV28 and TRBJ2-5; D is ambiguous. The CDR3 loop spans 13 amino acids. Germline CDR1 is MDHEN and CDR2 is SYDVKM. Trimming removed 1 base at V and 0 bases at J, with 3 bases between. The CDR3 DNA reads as TGTGCCAGCAGTTTATTGTACCAAGAGACCCAGTACTTC. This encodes CASSLLYQETQYF.

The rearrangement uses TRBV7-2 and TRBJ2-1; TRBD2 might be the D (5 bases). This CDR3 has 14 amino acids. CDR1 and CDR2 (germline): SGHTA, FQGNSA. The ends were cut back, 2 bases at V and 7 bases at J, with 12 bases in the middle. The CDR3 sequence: CASSLSSGNNEQFF. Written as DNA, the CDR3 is TGTGCCAGCAGCTTATCGAGCGGTAATAATGAGCAGTTCTTC.

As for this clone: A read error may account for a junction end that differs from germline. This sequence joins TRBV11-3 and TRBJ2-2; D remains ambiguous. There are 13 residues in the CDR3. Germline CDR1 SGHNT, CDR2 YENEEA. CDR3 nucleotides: TGTGCCGGCAGCTTAAGCGACACCGGGGAGCTGTTTTTT. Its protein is CAGSLSDTGELFF.

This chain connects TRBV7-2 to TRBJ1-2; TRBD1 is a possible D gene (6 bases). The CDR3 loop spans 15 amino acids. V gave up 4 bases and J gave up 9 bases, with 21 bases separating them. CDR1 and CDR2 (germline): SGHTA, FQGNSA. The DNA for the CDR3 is TGTGCCAGCAGCTCAAACATCCACCGGGACATTCGCTACACCTTC. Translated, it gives CASSSNIHRDIRYTF.

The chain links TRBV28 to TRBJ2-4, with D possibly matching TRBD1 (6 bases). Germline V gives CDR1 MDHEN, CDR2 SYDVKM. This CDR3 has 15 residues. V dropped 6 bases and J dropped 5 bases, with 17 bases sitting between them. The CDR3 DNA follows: TGTGCCAGCAGCTCCACAGGGAATGCGGAAAACATTCAGTACTTC. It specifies CASSSTGNAENIQYF.

CDR3: CASSLLDRDTEAFF. The CDR3 nucleotides read TGTGCCAGCAGCTTGCTAGACAGGGACACTGAAGCTTTCTTT. The genes are TRBV5-6 and TRBJ1-1; 7 bases align to TRBD1. V was clipped by 1 base and J by 3 bases; unmatched bases: 3. The CDR3 consists of 14 residues. Looked up from germline, CDR1 is SGHDT and CDR2 is YYEEEE.

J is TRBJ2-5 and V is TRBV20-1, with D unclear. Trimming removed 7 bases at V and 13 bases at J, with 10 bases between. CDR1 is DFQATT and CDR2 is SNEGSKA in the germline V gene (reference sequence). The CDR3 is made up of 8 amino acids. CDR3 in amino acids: CSDQDGYF. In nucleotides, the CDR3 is TGCAGTGACCAGGACGGGTACTTC.

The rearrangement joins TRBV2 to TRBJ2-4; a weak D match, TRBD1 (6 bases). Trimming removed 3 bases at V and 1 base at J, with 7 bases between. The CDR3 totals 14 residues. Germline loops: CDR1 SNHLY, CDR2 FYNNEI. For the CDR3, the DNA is TGTGCCAGCAGTGATAGGGGGGCCAAAAACATTCAGTACTTC. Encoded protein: CASSDRGAKNIQYF.

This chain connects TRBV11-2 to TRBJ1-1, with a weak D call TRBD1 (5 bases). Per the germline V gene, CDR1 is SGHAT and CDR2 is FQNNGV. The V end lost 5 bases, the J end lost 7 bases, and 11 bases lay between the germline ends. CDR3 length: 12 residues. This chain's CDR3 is CASSPGRGEAFF. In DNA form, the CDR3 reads TGTGCCAGCAGCCCGGGGAGGGGTGAAGCTTTCTTT.

Here the CDR3 reads CASSQDTQYF. The CDR3, as DNA: TGCGCCAGCAGCCAAGATACGCAGTATTTT. J is TRBJ2-3 and V is TRBV4-3, with no clear D. CDR1 LGHNA and CDR2 YSLEER come from the germline V gene. V gave up 0 bases and J gave up 8 bases, with 0 bases separating them. This CDR3 comprises 10 residues.

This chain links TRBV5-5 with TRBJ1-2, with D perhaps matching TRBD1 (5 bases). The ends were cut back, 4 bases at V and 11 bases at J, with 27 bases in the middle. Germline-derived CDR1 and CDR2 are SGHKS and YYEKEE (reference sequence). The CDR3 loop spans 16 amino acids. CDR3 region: CASSLRSGRADLRYTF. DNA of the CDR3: TGTGCCAGCAGCCTCCGGTCGGGCAGGGCGGACCTCAGGTACACCTTC.

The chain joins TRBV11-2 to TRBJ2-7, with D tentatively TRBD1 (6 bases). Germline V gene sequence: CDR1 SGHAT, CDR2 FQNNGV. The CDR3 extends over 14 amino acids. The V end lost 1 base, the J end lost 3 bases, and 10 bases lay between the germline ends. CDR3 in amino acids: CASSLATGLYEQYV. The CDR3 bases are TGTGCCAGCAGCTTAGCGACAGGCCTCTACGAGCAGTACGTC.

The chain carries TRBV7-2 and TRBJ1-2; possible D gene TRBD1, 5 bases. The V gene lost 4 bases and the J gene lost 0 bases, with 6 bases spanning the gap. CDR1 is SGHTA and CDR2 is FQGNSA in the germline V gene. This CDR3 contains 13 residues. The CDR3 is CASSSTANYGYTF. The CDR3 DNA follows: TGTGCCAGCAGCTCGACAGCTAACTATGGCTACACCTTC.

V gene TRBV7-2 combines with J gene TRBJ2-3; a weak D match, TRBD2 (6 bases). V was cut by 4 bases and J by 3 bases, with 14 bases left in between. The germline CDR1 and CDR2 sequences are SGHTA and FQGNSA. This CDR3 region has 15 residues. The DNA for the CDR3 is TGTGCCAGCAGCTCGGCGGGACTCACTACAGATACGCAGTATTTT. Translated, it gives CASSSAGLTTDTQYF.

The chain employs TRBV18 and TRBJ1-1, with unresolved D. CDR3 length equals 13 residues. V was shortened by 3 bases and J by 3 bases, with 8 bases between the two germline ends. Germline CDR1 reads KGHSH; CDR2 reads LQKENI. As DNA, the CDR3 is TGTGCCAGCTCACCGGTCAAGGACACTGAAGCTTTCTTT. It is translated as CASSPVKDTEAFF.

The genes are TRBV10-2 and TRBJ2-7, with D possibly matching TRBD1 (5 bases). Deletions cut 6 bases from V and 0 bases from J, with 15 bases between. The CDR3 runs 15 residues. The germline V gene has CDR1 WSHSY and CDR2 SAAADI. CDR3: CASSLDIEHSYEQYV. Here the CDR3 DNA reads TGCGCCAGCAGCTTGGACATCGAGCACTCCTACGAGCAGTACGTC.

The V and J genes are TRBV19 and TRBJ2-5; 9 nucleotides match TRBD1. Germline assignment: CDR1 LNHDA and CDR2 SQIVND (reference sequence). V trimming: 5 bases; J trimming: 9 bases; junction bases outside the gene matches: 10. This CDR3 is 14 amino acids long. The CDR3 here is CASSPGTGWVSQYF. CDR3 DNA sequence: TGTGCCAGTAGTCCCGGGACAGGGTGGGTGTCCCAGTACTTC.

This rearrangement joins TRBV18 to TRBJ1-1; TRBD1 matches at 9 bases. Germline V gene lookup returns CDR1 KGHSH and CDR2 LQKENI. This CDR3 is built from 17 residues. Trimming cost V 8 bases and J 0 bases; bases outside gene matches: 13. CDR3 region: CASLPYRDRVVNTEAFF. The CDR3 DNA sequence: TGTGCCAGCCTCCCTTACCGGGACAGGGTAGTGAACACTGAAGCTTTCTTT.

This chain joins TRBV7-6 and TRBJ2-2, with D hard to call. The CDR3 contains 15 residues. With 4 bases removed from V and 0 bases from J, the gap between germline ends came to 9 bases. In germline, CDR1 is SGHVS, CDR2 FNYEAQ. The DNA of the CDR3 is TGTGCCAGCAGCTCGTCCGCTCCGAACACCGGGGAGCTGTTTTTT. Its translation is CASSSSAPNTGELFF.

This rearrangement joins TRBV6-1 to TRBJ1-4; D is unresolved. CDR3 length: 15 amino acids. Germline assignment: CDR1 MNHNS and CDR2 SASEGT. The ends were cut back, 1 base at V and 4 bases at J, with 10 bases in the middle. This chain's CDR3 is CASSEGQSGNEKLFF. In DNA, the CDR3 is TGTGCCAGCAGTGAAGGGCAGAGCGGTAATGAAAAACTGTTTTTT.

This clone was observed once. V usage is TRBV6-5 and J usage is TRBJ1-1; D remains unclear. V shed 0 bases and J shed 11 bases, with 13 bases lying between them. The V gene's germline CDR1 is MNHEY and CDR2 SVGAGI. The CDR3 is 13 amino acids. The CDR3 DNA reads TGTGCCAGCAGTTACTCTGGCTGGGCGGACGCTTTCTTT. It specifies CASSYSGWADAFF.

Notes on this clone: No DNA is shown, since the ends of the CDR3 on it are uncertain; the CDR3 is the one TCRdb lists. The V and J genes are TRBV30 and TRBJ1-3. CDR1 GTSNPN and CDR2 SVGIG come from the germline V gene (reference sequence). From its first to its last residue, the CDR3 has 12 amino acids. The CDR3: CAWSVSLDTIYF.

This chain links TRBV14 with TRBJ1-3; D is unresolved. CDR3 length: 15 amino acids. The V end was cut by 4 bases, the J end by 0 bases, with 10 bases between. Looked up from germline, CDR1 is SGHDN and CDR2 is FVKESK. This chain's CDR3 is CASSPSGSSGNTIYF. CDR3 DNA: TGTGCCAGCAGCCCCTCCGGGTCCTCTGGAAACACCATATATTTT. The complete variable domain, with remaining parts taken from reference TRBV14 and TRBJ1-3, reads EAGVTQFPSHSVIEKGQTVTLRCDPISGHDNLYWYRRVMGKEIKFLLHFVKESKQDESGMPNNRFLAERTGGTYSTLKVQPAELEDSGVYFCASSPSGSSGNTIYFGEGSWLTVV.

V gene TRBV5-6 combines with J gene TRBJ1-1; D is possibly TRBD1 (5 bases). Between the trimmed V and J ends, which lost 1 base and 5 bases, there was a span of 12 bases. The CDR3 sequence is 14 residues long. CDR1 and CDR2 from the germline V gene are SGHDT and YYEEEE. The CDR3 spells CASSLSFGGTEAFF. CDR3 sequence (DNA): TGTGCCAGCAGCTTGAGTTTTGGGGGAACTGAAGCTTTCTTT.

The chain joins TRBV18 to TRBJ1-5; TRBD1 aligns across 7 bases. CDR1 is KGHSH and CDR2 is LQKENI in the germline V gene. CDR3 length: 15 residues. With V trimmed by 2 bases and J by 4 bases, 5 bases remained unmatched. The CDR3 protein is CASSPFGTENQPQHF. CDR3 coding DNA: TGTGCCAGCTCACCATTCGGGACAGAGAATCAGCCCCAGCATTTT.

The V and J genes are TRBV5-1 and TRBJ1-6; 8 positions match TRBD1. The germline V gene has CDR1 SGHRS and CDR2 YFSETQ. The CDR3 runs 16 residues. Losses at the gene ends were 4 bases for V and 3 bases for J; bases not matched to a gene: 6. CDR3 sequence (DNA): TGCGCCAGCAGCCTCCCGACAGGGGACTATAATTCACCCCTCCACTTT. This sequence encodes CASSLPTGDYNSPLHF. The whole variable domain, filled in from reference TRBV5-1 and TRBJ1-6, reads KAGVTQTPRYLIKTRGQQVTLSCSPISGHRSVSWYQQTPGQGLQFLFEYFSETQRNKGNFPGRFSGRQFSNSRSEMNVSTLELGDSALYLCASSLPTGDYNSPLHFGNGTRLTVT.

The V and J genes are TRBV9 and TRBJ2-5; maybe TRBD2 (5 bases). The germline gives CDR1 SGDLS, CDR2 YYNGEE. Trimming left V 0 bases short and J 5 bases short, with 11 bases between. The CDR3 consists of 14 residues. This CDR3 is CASSVGEGAETQYF. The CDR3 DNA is TGTGCCAGCAGCGTAGGAGAGGGAGCTGAGACCCAGTACTTC.

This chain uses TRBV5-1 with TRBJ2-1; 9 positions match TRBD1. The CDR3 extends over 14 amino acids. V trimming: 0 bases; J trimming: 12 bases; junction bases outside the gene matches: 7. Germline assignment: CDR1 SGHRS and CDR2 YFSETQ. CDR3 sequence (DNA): TGCGCCAGCAGCTTGGTTAACAGGGGGCCCGGGCAGTTCTTC. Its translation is CASSLVNRGPGQFF. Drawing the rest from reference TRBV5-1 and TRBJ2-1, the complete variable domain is KAGVTQTPRYLIKTRGQQVTLSCSPISGHRSVSWYQQTPGQGLQFLFEYFSETQRNKGNFPGRFSGRQFSNSRSEMNVSTLELGDSALYLCASSLVNRGPGQFFGPGTRLTVL.

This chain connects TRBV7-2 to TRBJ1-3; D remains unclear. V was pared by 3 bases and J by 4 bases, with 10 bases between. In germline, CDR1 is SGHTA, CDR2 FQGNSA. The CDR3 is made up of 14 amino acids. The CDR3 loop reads CASSFVGVGNTIYF. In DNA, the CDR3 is TGTGCCAGCAGCTTCGTTGGGGTCGGAAACACCATATATTTT. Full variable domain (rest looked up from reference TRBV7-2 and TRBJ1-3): GAGVSQSPSNKVTEKGKDVELRCDPISGHTALYWYRQSLGQGLEFLIYFQGNSAPDKSGLPSDRFSAERTGGSVSTLTIQRTQQEDSAVYLCASSFVGVGNTIYFGEGSWLTVV.

As DNA, the CDR3 is TGTGCCAGCAGCCAGCGCACAGGGGGCTGGGGAACCGGGGAGCTGTTTTTT. It codes for CASSQRTGGWGTGELFF. The chain has TRBV4-2 and TRBJ2-2; 9 bases line up with TRBD1. Losses at the gene ends were 3 bases for V and 5 bases for J; bases not matched to a gene: 10. The germline V gene has CDR1 LGHNA and CDR2 YNFKEQ. CDR3 length: 17 amino acids.